The 32 T cell receptor beta chains listed next were all sequenced from one sample in a study of cytomegalovirus exposure and HLA in healthy donors. The repertoire was sequenced with immunoSEQ multiplex PCR; TCRdb's copy has only in-frame clones and lacks some. The table shows 200,000 or so clones, with 70% to 85% occurring only once. Specimen: PBMCs. All receptors come from a woman younger than 45 in good health and CMV-seropositive.

This chain connects TRBV5-1 to TRBJ2-3, with TRBD2 matching 11 bases. The V segment lost 0 bases and the J segment 2 bases; nucleotides outside the gene matches: 5. The length of the CDR3 is 17 residues. CDR1 and CDR2 from the germline V gene are SGHRS and YFSETQ. The DNA of the CDR3 is TGCGCCAGCAGCTTGGATAGCGGGAGGGCCTCCACAGATACGCAGTATTTT. Amino acid sequence: CASSLDSGRASTDTQYF.

Here the CDR3 DNA reads TGCGCCAGCAGCGTCGCACAAATGAACACCGGGGAGCTGTTTTTT. It specifies CASSVAQMNTGELFF. The chain recombines TRBV5-1 with TRBJ2-2; no definite D call. V dropped 4 bases and J dropped 1 base, with 11 bases sitting between them. This CDR3 contains 15 residues. CDR1 and CDR2 (germline): SGHRS, YFSETQ.

V usage is TRBV5-6 and J usage is TRBJ2-3; maybe TRBD1 (5 bases). The V end was cut by 8 bases, the J end by 8 bases, with 21 bases between. Germline lookup yields CDR1 SGHDT and CDR2 YYEEEE. CDR3 length equals 14 residues. The CDR3 spells CASTRTDTTSTQYF. DNA of the CDR3: TGTGCCAGTACCCGGACGGACACTACTTCTACGCAGTATTTT.

This clone has a single count. V usage is TRBV5-5 and J usage is TRBJ1-5, with a tentative D call TRBD1 (5 bases). CDR3 length: 15 residues. Between the trimmed V and J ends, which lost 0 bases and 0 bases, there was a span of 7 bases. Germline V gene lookup returns CDR1 SGHKS and CDR2 YYEKEE (reference sequence). CDR3 DNA sequence: TGTGCCAGCAGCTTGGGACAGACTAGCAATCAGCCCCAGCATTTT. The encoded protein is CASSLGQTSNQPQHF. Using reference TRBV5-5 and TRBJ1-5 for the parts outside the CDR3, the full variable domain is DAGVTQSPTHLIKTRGQQVTLRCSPISGHKSVSWYQQVLGQGPQFIFQYYEKEERGRGNFPDRFSARQFPNYSSELNVNALLLGDSALYLCASSLGQTSNQPQHFGDGTRLSIL.

This clone was found once. The V gene is TRBV29-1, the J gene TRBJ2-7; a possible D gene is TRBD2 (6 bases). The V end lost 6 bases, the J end lost 5 bases, and 11 bases lay between the germline ends. CDR1 is SQVTM and CDR2 is ANQGSEA in the germline V gene. The CDR3 has 11 residues. The CDR3 region has the DNA TGCAGCGTAGGGAGGAGTAACGAGCAGTACTTC. It is translated as CSVGRSNEQYF.

The rearrangement joins TRBV2 to TRBJ1-1; TRBD1 matches at 7 bases. This CDR3 region has 12 residues. CDR1 is SNHLY, CDR2 FYNNEI, per germline. V lost 8 bases to trimming and J lost 3 bases; unmatched junction nucleotides: 3. The CDR3 here is CASLQGDTEAFF. CDR3 bases: TGTGCCAGCCTCCAGGGGGACACTGAAGCTTTCTTT.

This chain connects TRBV28 to TRBJ1-2; 9 positions agree with TRBD1. Trimming at V came to 3 bases and at J to 8 bases, leaving 10 bases not matched to a gene. CDR3 length: 15 amino acids. The V gene's germline CDR1 is MDHEN and CDR2 SYDVKM. The CDR3 here is CASSFSTGGKSGYTF. The CDR3 coding sequence is TGTGCCAGCAGTTTTTCAACAGGGGGCAAGTCCGGCTACACCTTC.

J is TRBJ2-2 and V is TRBV9; TRBD2 matches at 11 bases. V was clipped by 5 bases and J by 1 base; unmatched bases: 1. Germline assignment: CDR1 SGDLS and CDR2 YYNGEE. This CDR3 spans 15 amino acids. The CDR3, as DNA: TGTGCCAGCAGGGGGACTAGCGGGAACACCGGGGAGCTGTTTTTT. Residues: CASRGTSGNTGELFF.

The V gene is TRBV9, the J gene TRBJ2-7; D remains unclear. The CDR3 contains 14 residues. The ends were cut back, 0 bases at V and 0 bases at J, with 7 bases in the middle. The germline V gene encodes CDR1 SGDLS and CDR2 YYNGEE. The CDR3 sequence: CASSVDPNSYEQYF. In DNA, the CDR3 is TGTGCCAGCAGCGTAGATCCCAACTCCTACGAGCAGTACTTC.

In DNA form, the CDR3 reads TGCGCCAGCAGCGTACGGGAGGGCCCCTACGAGCAGTACTTC. Its translation: CASSVREGPYEQYF. The rearrangement uses TRBV5-1 and TRBJ2-7; 8 bases match TRBD2. Per the germline V gene, CDR1 is SGHRS and CDR2 is YFSETQ. The CDR3 contains 14 residues. J lost 2 bases, V lost 4 bases, and 5 bases had no gene match.

This rearrangement joins TRBV5-1 to TRBJ2-2, with D possibly TRBD1 on 5 matching bases. V lost 4 bases and J 4 bases, leaving 8 bases between the germline ends. Germline loops: CDR1 SGHRS, CDR2 YFSETQ. This CDR3 is 13 amino acids long. CDR3 amino acids: CASSGQGTGELFF. CDR3 bases: TGCGCCAGCAGCGGCCAGGGCACCGGGGAGCTGTTTTTT.

The chain has TRBV6-6 and TRBJ1-1; a weak D match, TRBD1 (6 bases). This CDR3 is built from 14 residues. Germline V gene data show CDR1 as MNHNY and CDR2 as SVGAGI (reference sequence). V lost 2 bases, J lost 7 bases, and 14 bases lay in between. CDR3 sequence reads: CASSYGQTVVEAFF. CDR3 bases: TGTGCCAGCAGTTACGGACAGACCGTGGTTGAAGCTTTCTTT.

V and J are TRBV2 and TRBJ1-4; TRBD1 might be the D (5 bases). The CDR3 loop spans 16 amino acids. Germline values: CDR1 SNHLY, CDR2 FYNNEI. The ends were cut back, 1 base at V and 7 bases at J, with 16 bases in the middle. Written as DNA, the CDR3 is TGTGCCAGCAGTGAAGGGGGTGCGGGGCTCTCTGAAAAACTGTTTTTT. Translation: CASSEGGAGLSEKLFF. The complete variable domain, with remaining parts taken from reference TRBV2 and TRBJ1-4, reads EPEVTQTPSHQVTQMGQEVILRCVPISNHLYFYWYRQILGQKVEFLVSFYNNEISEKSEIFDDQFSVERPDGSNFTLKIRSTKLEDSAMYFCASSEGGAGLSEKLFFGSGTQLSVL.

The genes are TRBV5-6 and TRBJ1-5, with D uncertain. The V end lost 0 bases, the J end lost 2 bases, and 6 bases lay between the germline ends. Germline V lookup: CDR1 SGHDT, CDR2 YYEEEE. The CDR3 sequence is 14 residues long. This chain's CDR3 is CASSLGHRNQPQHF. In DNA form, the CDR3 reads TGTGCCAGCAGCTTGGGACATCGCAATCAGCCCCAGCATTTT.

This clone was observed a single time. This chain links TRBV5-1 with TRBJ1-1; D unresolved. The CDR3 has 14 amino acids. Deletions cut 0 bases from V and 0 bases from J, with 6 bases between. The germline CDR1 and CDR2 sequences are SGHRS and YFSETQ. The CDR3 nucleotides are TGCGCCAGCAGCTTGGGAGGGATGAACACTGAAGCTTTCTTT. Translated: CASSLGGMNTEAFF.

The V and J genes are TRBV15 and TRBJ2-5, with D possibly matching TRBD1 (6 bases). Trimming cost V 7 bases and J 2 bases, with 14 bases left between them. This CDR3 is built from 14 residues. The germline V gene encodes CDR1 LNHNV and CDR2 YYDKDF (reference sequence). CDR3 sequence: CATTMGTPQETQYF. The CDR3 nucleotides are TGTGCCACCACTATGGGGACACCTCAAGAGACCCAGTACTTC. Full variable domain (rest looked up from reference TRBV15 and TRBJ2-5): DAMVIQNPRYQVTQFGKPVTLSCSQTLNHNVMYWYQQKSSQAPKLLFHYYDKDFNNEADTPDNFQSRRPNTSFCFLDIRSPGLGDTAMYLCATTMGTPQETQYFGPGTRLLVL.

The chain employs TRBV5-4 and TRBJ2-7; 7 positions agree with TRBD2. J was trimmed by 1 base and V by 3 bases; bases with no gene match: 4. CDR1 and CDR2 (germline): SGHNT, YYREEE (reference sequence). The CDR3 has 14 residues. Here the CDR3 reads CASSWEGRSYEQYF. In DNA, the CDR3 is TGTGCCAGCAGCTGGGAGGGGAGATCCTACGAGCAGTACTTC.

This chain uses TRBV28 with TRBJ2-3, with 10 bases lining up with TRBD2. The CDR3 is made up of 16 amino acids. V shed 2 bases, J shed 2 bases, and the junction held 4 bases outside the gene matches. Germline CDR1 and CDR2: MDHEN and SYDVKM. CDR3 loop: CASSLVLAGHTDTQYF. The CDR3 DNA is TGTGCCAGCAGTTTAGTACTAGCGGGACACACAGATACGCAGTATTTT.

The chain joins TRBV27 to TRBJ2-1; tentative D call: TRBD1 (6 bases). The germline V and J ends were trimmed by 3 bases and 7 bases, with 13 bases remaining between them. Per the germline V gene, CDR1 is MNHEY and CDR2 is SMNVEV (reference sequence). The CDR3 contains 14 residues. Here the CDR3 DNA reads TGTGCCAGCAGTTTGGCAGGGGTTGGGAATGAGCAGTTCTTC. Translating it yields CASSLAGVGNEQFF.

The CDR3 protein is CASCGSTGYSNQPQHF. The DNA for the CDR3 is TGTGCCAGCTGCGGTTCTACGGGTTATAGCAATCAGCCCCAGCATTTT. The V gene is TRBV28, the J gene TRBJ1-5; D is undetermined. Germline V gene lookup returns CDR1 MDHEN and CDR2 SYDVKM. This CDR3 is built from 16 residues. V gave up 8 bases and J gave up 0 bases, with 17 bases separating them.

The genes are TRBV7-2 and TRBJ1-2; D may be TRBD1 (5 bases). The CDR3 is 15 amino acids. Germline-derived CDR1 and CDR2 are SGHTA and FQGNSA. Between the trimmed V and J ends, which lost 2 bases and 8 bases, there was a span of 18 bases. The chain's CDR3 is CASSLSTGRGWGYTF. The CDR3 DNA reads TGTGCCAGCAGCTTATCCACCGGAAGGGGATGGGGCTACACCTTC.

The genes are TRBV6-1 and TRBJ1-1; D unclear. CDR1 and CDR2 (germline): MNHNS, SASEGT. V was clipped by 5 bases and J by 8 bases, with 18 bases between them. The length of the CDR3 is 14 residues. CDR3 sequence (DNA): TGTGCCAGCAGTACTACTCGGACTGATAACGAAGCTTTCTTT. Amino acid sequence: CASSTTRTDNEAFF.

V gene TRBV6-1 combines with J gene TRBJ2-3; 8 nucleotides line up with TRBD2. This CDR3 region has 14 residues. Germline-derived CDR1 and CDR2 are MNHNS and SASEGT. V shed 5 bases, J shed 4 bases, and the junction held 5 bases outside the gene matches. The CDR3 DNA is TGTGCCAGCAGTTCGGGACTAGTCGCAGATACGCAGTATTTT. Its translation: CASSSGLVADTQYF.

This chain links TRBV5-1 with TRBJ2-7, with D perhaps matching TRBD1 (5 bases). In germline, CDR1 is SGHRS, CDR2 YFSETQ. Trimming took off 7 bases at V and 2 bases at J, with 13 bases between the two ends. The CDR3 is 13 amino acids. The CDR3 region has the DNA TGCGCCAGCGCCTACGGACAAACCTACGAGCAGTACTTC. It yields the protein CASAYGQTYEQYF.

The rearrangement links TRBV6-5 to TRBJ2-1, with 8 bases identical to TRBD1. V lost 7 bases and J lost 9; bases outside the gene matches: 14. This CDR3 is 15 amino acids long. Germline V CDR1 and CDR2: MNHEY, SVGAGI. CDR3 amino acids: CASTPTGAKIVEQFF. The CDR3 DNA is TGTGCCAGCACCCCGACAGGGGCAAAAATCGTTGAGCAGTTCTTC.

The chain is built from TRBV29-1 and TRBJ2-1; the match to TRBD1 covers 11 bases. J was trimmed by 8 bases and V by 6 bases; bases with no gene match: 3. From germline, CDR1 is SQVTM and CDR2 ANQGSEA. The CDR3 is made up of 12 amino acids. Here the CDR3 DNA reads TGCAGCGTCGGGACAGGGGGTTATGAGCAGTTCTTC. Translating it yields CSVGTGGYEQFF.

The rearrangement links TRBV7-9 to TRBJ2-7, with D possibly matching TRBD2 (5 bases). Trimming left V 1 base short and J 4 bases short, with 11 bases between. Per the germline V gene, CDR1 is SEHNR and CDR2 is FQNEAQ (reference sequence). The CDR3 covers 14 residues. The CDR3 DNA reads TGTGCCAGCAGCTTAGGGATTAGCGAATACGAGCAGTACTTC. The encoded protein is CASSLGISEYEQYF.

V and J are TRBV5-6 and TRBJ2-2; no definite D call. The CDR3 loop spans 15 amino acids. Germline CDR1 SGHDT, CDR2 YYEEEE. V was cut by 3 bases and J by 1 base, with 10 bases left in between. Written as DNA, the CDR3 is TGTGCCAGCAGCTCTCGTGTCGGGAACACCGGGGAGCTGTTTTTT. The encoded protein is CASSSRVGNTGELFF. Variable domain in full (rest from reference TRBV5-6 and TRBJ2-2): DAGVTQSPTHLIKTRGQQVTLRCSPKSGHDTVSWYQQALGQGPQFIFQYYEEEERQRGNFPDRFSGHQFPNYSSELNVNALLLGDSALYLCASSSRVGNTGELFFGEGSRLTVL.

V usage is TRBV5-6 and J usage is TRBJ1-1; D possibly corresponds to TRBD1 (6 bases). Germline V gene data show CDR1 as SGHDT and CDR2 as YYEEEE. This CDR3 contains 14 residues. Trimming removed 2 bases at V and 6 bases at J, with 14 bases between. The CDR3: CASSFPGGAAEAFF. The CDR3 DNA is TGTGCCAGCAGCTTCCCGGGGGGGGCGGCTGAAGCTTTCTTT.

The V call is TRBV2, the J call TRBJ2-3; TRBD1 is a possible D gene (6 bases). The V and J ends lost 4 bases and 6 bases respectively, with 17 bases between them. This CDR3 comprises 15 residues. The germline V gene has CDR1 SNHLY and CDR2 FYNNEI. The CDR3 coding sequence is TGTGCCAGCAGTGCGCGGAACCAGGGGATCGATACGCAGTATTTT. Translated, it gives CASSARNQGIDTQYF.

The chain uses TRBV15 and TRBJ1-3; 7 bases match TRBD1. The CDR3 has 15 amino acids. The germline CDR1 and CDR2 sequences are LNHNV and YYDKDF (reference sequence). The ends lost 5 bases at V and 4 bases at J; junction bases unmatched: 8. The CDR3 region has the DNA TGTGCCACCAGCTCTTCAGACAGGGTCGGAAACACCATATATTTT. This sequence encodes CATSSSDRVGNTIYF.

The chain has TRBV6-5 and TRBJ2-7, with D perhaps matching TRBD1 (5 bases). The CDR3 is 14 residues long. CDR1 MNHEY and CDR2 SVGAGI come from the germline V gene. V shed 6 bases and J shed 0 bases, with 12 bases lying between them. Written as DNA, the CDR3 is TGTGCCAGCAGCATGGGGCTCACCTCCTACGAGCAGTACTTC. It is translated as CASSMGLTSYEQYF.